This is a list of T cell receptor beta chains from one sample in a study of blood T cell repertoires in COVID-19. Data came from immunoSEQ multiplex PCR; TCRdb stores just in-frame clones and leaves some out. This table holds about 120,000 clones, about four fifths found once. The sample was peripheral blood. Receptors originate from a human donor in a cohort sampled during active COVID-19. Each CDR3 is given with its conserved first and last residue. Each record gives: J gene, clone size, CDR3 length, D gene, V gene, CDR3 protein, CDR3 DNA. D genes are given only for firm matches. Size is omitted from some rows. Given values are once, few, many or a class for expanded clones.

>TRBJ2-7|.|15|.|TRBV7-6
CASSLGPEYSYEQYF
TGTGCCAGCAGCTTGGGCCCTGAGTATTCCTACGAGCAGTACTTC
>TRBJ1-4|.|17|TRBD1|TRBV7-9
CASSLVFSGTGYEKLFF
TGTGCCAGCAGCTTAGTATTCAGCGGGACAGGGTATGAAAAACTGTTTTTT
>TRBJ2-3|.|16|.|TRBV6-5
CASSYGGLPSTDTQYF
TGTGCCAGCAGTTACGGTGGGCTTCCTAGCACAGATACGCAGTATTTT
>TRBJ1-1|.|16|TRBD1|TRBV30
CAWRDRPGLRNTEAFF
TGTGCCTGGCGGGACAGACCAGGCCTTCGAAACACTGAAGCTTTCTTT
>TRBJ2-1|.|15|TRBD1|TRBV11-1
CASSLGQGALNEQFF
TGTGCCAGCAGCCTGGGCCAGGGGGCGCTGAATGAGCAGTTCTTC
>TRBJ2-3|once|15|TRBD2|TRBV5-4
CASSLREVGTDTQYF
TGTGCCAGCAGCTTGCGGGAGGTGGGGACAGATACGCAGTATTTT
>TRBJ2-5|.|15|.|TRBV4-2
CASSQDRIVRLAQYF
TGTGCCAGCAGCCAAGATAGGATAGTCAGGTTGGCCCAGTACTTC
>TRBJ1-2|.|13|.|TRBV28
CASAPQVNYGYTF
TGTGCCAGTGCACCTCAGGTTAACTATGGCTACACCTTC
>TRBJ2-7|once|16|.|TRBV5-1
CASSSHPTTGLYEQYF
TGCGCCAGCAGCTCTCACCCAACTACAGGGCTTTACGAGCAGTACTTC
>TRBJ1-1|.|14|.|TRBV29-1
CSALGGTRSTEAFF
TGCAGCGCCTTGGGGGGGACTAGGTCGACTGAAGCTTTCTTT
>TRBJ2-1|.|15|TRBD2|TRBV9
CASSHSGGRDNEQFF
TGTGCCAGCAGTCATAGCGGGGGAAGAGACAATGAGCAGTTCTTC
>TRBJ1-1|once|14|.|TRBV28
CASSFGGLNTEAFF
TGTGCCAGCAGTTTTGGAGGCTTAAACACTGAAGCTTTCTTT
>TRBJ1-2|.|14|TRBD1|TRBV9
CASSVITGGYGYTF
TGTGCCAGCAGCGTGATTACAGGGGGCTATGGCTACACCTTC
>TRBJ2-7|.|15|.|TRBV6-2/TRBV6-3
CASSGPGRSSYEQYF
TGTGCCAGCAGTGGTCCGGGGAGGAGCTCCTACGAGCAGTACTTC
>TRBJ2-1|.|13|TRBD2|TRBV7-9
CASSLSSGGEQFF
TGTGCCAGCAGCTTATCTAGCGGCGGTGAGCAGTTCTTC
>TRBJ1-1|.|14|.|TRBV11-2
CASSFWAENTEAFF
TGTGCCAGCAGCTTCTGGGCCGAGAACACTGAAGCTTTCTTT
>TRBJ2-2|.|13|TRBD1|TRBV2
CASRGTAPGELFF
TGTGCCAGCAGGGGGACAGCTCCCGGGGAGCTGTTTTTT
>TRBJ2-1|.|15|TRBD1|TRBV7-2
CASSLGGTGTNEQFF
TGTGCCAGCAGCTTAGGTGGGACAGGGACCAATGAGCAGTTCTTC
>TRBJ2-7|.|17|.|TRBV7-8
CASSTRWDTESSYEQYF
TGTGCCAGCAGCACGAGGTGGGACACCGAAAGCTCCTACGAGCAGTACTTC
>TRBJ1-2|once|12|TRBD1|TRBV25-1
CASRTGGGGYTF
TGTGCCAGCAGAACAGGGGGCGGTGGCTACACCTTC
>TRBJ1-2|.|12|.|TRBV6-5
CASSYDRHGYTF
TGTGCCAGCAGTTATGACAGGCATGGCTACACCTTC
>TRBJ1-2|.|16|TRBD1|TRBV19
CASSLRTGLPNYGYTF
TGTGCCAGTAGTCTTCGGACAGGACTCCCTAACTATGGCTACACCTTC
>TRBJ1-3|.|14|.|TRBV9
CASSSTGLGNTIYF
TGTGCCAGCAGCTCGACAGGATTGGGAAACACCATATATTTT
>TRBJ1-1|.|15|TRBD1|TRBV3-1/TRBV3-2
CASSQGTGFSLRAFF
TGTGCCAGCAGCCAGGGGACAGGGTTCTCCCTCCGAGCTTTCTTT
>TRBJ1-1|.|13|.|TRBV30
CAWRGQGITEAFF
TGTGCCTGGAGAGGGCAGGGGATCACTGAAGCTTTCTTT
>TRBJ2-5|.|14|.|TRBV29-1
CSVVWDTYQETQYF
TGCAGCGTGGTTTGGGACACGTATCAAGAGACCCAGTACTTC
>TRBJ1-1|.|12|.|TRBV4-1
CASRGRGFEAFF
TGCGCCAGCAGAGGCAGGGGCTTTGAAGCTTTCTTT
>TRBJ2-1|few|13|.|TRBV7-9
CASSFAGTDEQFF
TGTGCCAGCAGCTTTGCAGGAACTGATGAGCAGTTCTTC
>TRBJ2-7|.|15|.|TRBV6-2/TRBV6-3
CASSYGGSVYNEQYF
TGTGCCAGCAGTTACGGGGGCAGCGTCTACAACGAGCAGTACTTC
>TRBJ1-1|.|16|.|TRBV10-3
CAISETPVGSGTEAFF
TGTGCCATCAGTGAGACCCCGGTCGGGTCTGGGACTGAAGCTTTCTTT
>TRBJ2-7|.|11|.|TRBV30
CAWSVQDEQYF
TGTGCCTGGAGTGTACAGGATGAGCAGTACTTC
>TRBJ2-2|.|15|TRBD2|TRBV10-3
CAISDSGKLTGELFF
TGTGCCATCAGTGATAGCGGGAAGTTAACCGGGGAGCTGTTTTTT
>TRBJ2-7|.|13|TRBD2|TRBV12-3/TRBV12-4
CASKPSGIYEQYF
TGTGCCAGTAAACCTAGCGGGATCTACGAGCAGTACTTC
>TRBJ1-2|.|13|TRBD1|TRBV6-5
CASSKGQARGYTF
TGTGCCAGCAGCAAGGGACAGGCACGTGGCTACACCTTC
>TRBJ2-1|.|14|.|TRBV6-6
CASSKQGTYNEQFF
TGTGCCAGCAGTAAACAGGGAACCTACAATGAGCAGTTCTTC
>TRBJ2-7|few|16|TRBD2|TRBV2
CASRNPGGGTSYEQYF
TGTGCCAGCAGAAACCCGGGCGGGGGTACCTCCTACGAGCAGTACTTC
>TRBJ1-5|.|14|.|TRBV27
CASRLDYSNQPQHF
TGTGCCAGCAGATTAGACTATAGCAATCAGCCCCAGCATTTT
>TRBJ1-1|.|15|TRBD1|TRBV14
CASSQWTGLNTEAFF
TGTGCCAGCAGCCAATGGACAGGCCTGAACACTGAAGCTTTCTTT
>TRBJ1-2|.|14|.|TRBV29-1
CSVEEQDQYYGYTF
TGCAGCGTTGAGGAACAGGACCAATACTATGGCTACACCTTC